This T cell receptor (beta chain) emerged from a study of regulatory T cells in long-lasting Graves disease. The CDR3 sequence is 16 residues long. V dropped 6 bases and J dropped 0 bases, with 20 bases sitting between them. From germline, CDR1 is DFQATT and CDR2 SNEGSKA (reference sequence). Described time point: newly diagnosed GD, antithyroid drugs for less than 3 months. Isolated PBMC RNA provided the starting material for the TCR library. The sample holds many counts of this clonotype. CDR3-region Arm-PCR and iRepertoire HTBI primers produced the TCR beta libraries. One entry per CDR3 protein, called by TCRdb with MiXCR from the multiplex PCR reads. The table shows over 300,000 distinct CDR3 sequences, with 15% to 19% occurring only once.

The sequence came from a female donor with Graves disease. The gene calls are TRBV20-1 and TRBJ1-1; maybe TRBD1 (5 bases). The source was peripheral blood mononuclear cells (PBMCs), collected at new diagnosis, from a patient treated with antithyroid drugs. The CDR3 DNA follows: TGCAGTGCCGCTTCAGGGAGATCGTGGATGAACACTGAAGCTTTCTTT. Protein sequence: CSAASGRSWMNTEAFF.